These 19 T cell receptor beta chains were all obtained from the same sample, sequenced in a study of blood T cell repertoires in COVID-19. Repertoires were generated with immunoSEQ multiplex PCR, while TCRdb's copy carries only in-frame clones and drops some. The sample lists about 95,000 clones, 89% occurring once. The sequenced material came from peripheral blood. These receptors originate from a man between 45 and 60 years old with COVID-19, enrolled during active disease.

This clone was counted a single time. The genes are TRBV23-1 and TRBJ1-3; tentative D call: TRBD1 (5 bases). TRBV23-1 is an ORF; its function is uncertain. The CDR3 contains 15 residues. V was clipped by 10 bases and J by 3 bases, with 19 bases between them. CDR3 in DNA: TGCGCCAAAGAGGAGGGACCCCCCCTTGGAAACACCATATATTTT. Translating gives CAKEEGPPLGNTIYF.

CDR3 protein: CASSVRTGFSSGANVLTF. CDR3 nucleotide sequence: TGTGCCAGCAGTGTTCGGACAGGCTTTAGCTCTGGGGCCAACGTCCTGACTTTC. V and J are TRBV2 and TRBJ2-6; TRBD1 aligns across 7 bases. Trimming at V came to 4 bases and at J to 0 bases, leaving 9 bases not matched to a gene. The CDR3 consists of 18 residues. Germline values: CDR1 SNHLY, CDR2 FYNNEI.

The J gene is TRBJ2-6, the V gene TRBV7-9; possibly TRBD1 for D (7 bases). The CDR3 has 16 residues. The V end was cut by 7 bases, the J end by 2 bases, with 15 bases between. Germline-derived CDR1 and CDR2 are SEHNR and FQNEAQ (reference sequence). The CDR3 nucleotides are TGTGCCAGCACCGGCAGGGGGGCCCCTGGGGCCAACGTCCTGACTTTC. This gives the protein CASTGRGAPGANVLTF. Full variable domain (outside the CDR3, taken from reference TRBV7-9 and TRBJ2-6): DTGVSQNPRHKITKRGQNVTFRCDPISEHNRLYWYRQTLGQGPEFLTYFQNEAQLEKSRLLSDRFSAERPKGSFSTLEIQRTEQGDSAMYLCASTGRGAPGANVLTFGAGSRLTVL.

This sequence joins TRBV5-4 and TRBJ2-7; D may be TRBD1 (5 bases). Trimming removed 4 bases from V and 2 bases from J, with 13 bases in between. The V gene's germline CDR1 is SGHNT and CDR2 YYREEE (reference sequence). This CDR3 comprises 14 residues. The CDR3 DNA follows: TGTGCCAGCAGCCTGGGTGACAGACCCTACGAGCAGTACTTC. Its protein product is CASSLGDRPYEQYF.

This clone was picked up one time. The gene calls are TRBV5-5 and TRBJ2-2, with 7 bases lining up with TRBD2. V shed 4 bases, J shed 4 bases, and the junction held 10 bases outside the gene matches. The CDR3 extends over 16 amino acids. CDR1 is SGHKS and CDR2 is YYEKEE in the germline V gene (reference sequence). DNA for the CDR3: TGTGCCAGCAGCCTGGATGCGGGGGTGGGCACCGGGGAGCTGTTTTTT. This gives the protein CASSLDAGVGTGELFF.

The chain links TRBV19 to TRBJ2-3, with 7 bases fitting TRBD2. Germline V lookup: CDR1 LNHDA, CDR2 SQIVND (reference sequence). This CDR3 comprises 11 residues. Trimming removed 6 bases from V and 11 bases from J; junction bases left unmatched: 5. The CDR3 sequence: CASRGDYQQYF. The CDR3 coding sequence is TGTGCCAGTAGGGGGGACTATCAGCAGTATTTT.

The genes are TRBV28 and TRBJ2-3, with D possibly matching TRBD1 (5 bases). The CDR3 contains 14 residues. Germline V gene lookup returns CDR1 MDHEN and CDR2 SYDVKM. V shed 8 bases and J shed 2 bases, with 14 bases lying between them. DNA for the CDR3: TGTGCCAGCGGCTTTGGGGCCACCACAGATACGCAGTATTTT. This encodes CASGFGATTDTQYF.

By sample fraction, this clone is medium-sized. This CDR3 is CASSYDGTGGYEQYF. As DNA, the CDR3 is TGTGCCAGCAGTTACGATGGGACAGGGGGCTACGAGCAGTACTTC. V usage is TRBV6-5 and J usage is TRBJ2-7; 11 bases fit TRBD1. The CDR3 is 15 residues long. CDR1 and CDR2 from the germline V gene are MNHEY and SVGAGI. Unmatched junction bases numbered 3, after V lost 2 bases and J lost 3 bases.

The CDR3 sequence is CASSRDREGEKLFF. CDR3 nucleotide sequence: TGCGCCAGCAGCCGGGACAGGGAGGGAGAAAAACTGTTTTTT. The chain employs TRBV5-1 and TRBJ1-4; 9 nucleotides agree with TRBD1. V shed 4 bases, J shed 8 bases, and the junction held 6 bases outside the gene matches. Germline CDR1 is SGHRS and CDR2 is YFSETQ. The CDR3 spans 14 residues.

The V gene is TRBV3-1 (or the pseudogene TRBV3-2), the J gene TRBJ1-2, with a weak D call TRBD1 (6 bases). The ends were cut back, 2 bases at V and 3 bases at J, with 16 bases in the middle. The CDR3 runs to 16 residues. From germline, CDR1 is LGHDT and CDR2 YNNKEL (reference sequence). CDR3 DNA: TGTGCCAGCAGCCAAACTGGTTGGGGGCGCGACTATGGCTACACCTTC. Translation gives CASSQTGWGRDYGYTF.

V and J are TRBV7-9 and TRBJ1-1; D ambiguous. The CDR3 is 14 amino acids. The V gene's germline CDR1 is SEHNR and CDR2 FQNEAQ (reference sequence). V lost 5 bases to trimming and J lost 1 base, with 11 bases between them. The CDR3 coding sequence is TGTGCCAGCAGCGCCCCGACAAGGAACACTGAAGCTTTCTTT. Its protein is CASSAPTRNTEAFF.

The chain uses TRBV28 and TRBJ2-1, with D possibly TRBD1 on 5 matching bases. The V end lost 1 base, the J end lost 2 bases, and 6 bases lay between the germline ends. The CDR3 runs 14 residues. Germline CDR1 is MDHEN and CDR2 is SYDVKM. The CDR3 here is CASSLLGPYNEQFF. The CDR3 nucleotides are TGTGCCAGCAGTTTATTGGGGCCCTACAATGAGCAGTTCTTC. The entire variable domain, with the rest obtained from reference TRBV28 and TRBJ2-1, is as follows: DVKVTQSSRYLVKRTGEKVFLECVQDMDHENMFWYRQDPGLGLRLIYFSYDVKMKEKGDIPEGYSVSREKKERFSLILESASTNQTSMYLCASSLLGPYNEQFFGPGTRLTVL.

The chain joins TRBV6-5 to TRBJ1-1; D might be TRBD1 (5 bases). Trimming took 0 bases from V and 0 from J, leaving 11 bases between them. Germline V gene data show CDR1 as MNHEY and CDR2 as SVGAGI. CDR3 length: 16 amino acids. The CDR3 loop is CASSYSQGRLNTEAFF. In nucleotides, the CDR3 is TGTGCCAGCAGTTACTCCCAGGGTAGATTGAACACTGAAGCTTTCTTT.

This chain uses TRBV5-8 with TRBJ1-4; D unclear. This CDR3 spans 13 amino acids. Germline loops: CDR1 SGHTS, CDR2 YDEGEE. The ends were cut back, 4 bases at V and 4 bases at J, with 8 bases in the middle. The CDR3 spells CASSVLLNEKLFF. The CDR3 nucleotides are TGTGCCAGCAGCGTTCTCCTTAATGAAAAACTGTTTTTT.

The CDR3 bases are TGTGCCAGCAGTAACAGGGGGTCATTGTTTGAGCAGTACTTC. Amino acid sequence: CASSNRGSLFEQYF. This chain connects TRBV6-5 to TRBJ2-7, with 8 bases aligning to TRBD1. With V trimmed by 5 bases and J by 7 bases, 10 bases remained unmatched. This CDR3 contains 14 residues. Germline CDR1 is MNHEY and CDR2 is SVGAGI.

The V call is TRBV24-1, the J call TRBJ2-1; 7 bases are a match to TRBD1. The germline V gene has CDR1 KGHDR and CDR2 SFDVKD. CDR3 length equals 15 residues. V shed 3 bases, J shed 5 bases, and the junction held 6 bases outside the gene matches. The CDR3 bases are TGTGCCACCAGTGATAAGACAGGGTTAAACAATGAGCAGTTCTTC. This encodes CATSDKTGLNNEQFF.

The chain has TRBV28 and TRBJ2-7; D gene ambiguous. V dropped 4 bases and J dropped 2 bases, with 15 bases sitting between them. The CDR3 spans 15 residues. From germline, CDR1 is MDHEN and CDR2 SYDVKM. The CDR3 loop reads CASSSRGGETYEQYF. CDR3 bases: TGTGCCAGCAGTTCCCGAGGCGGAGAAACCTACGAGCAGTACTTC.

The chain uses TRBV9 and TRBJ2-5, with D perhaps matching TRBD2 (6 bases). CDR3 length equals 16 residues. Trimming removed 4 bases from V and 1 base from J, with 17 bases in between. Looked up from germline, CDR1 is SGDLS and CDR2 is YYNGEE. The CDR3 nucleotides read TGTGCCAGCAGCCCCGAACATATCGGGGGCCAAGAGACCCAGTACTTC. Translating gives CASSPEHIGGQETQYF. Full variable domain (rest looked up from reference TRBV9 and TRBJ2-5): DSGVTQTPKHLITATGQRVTLRCSPRSGDLSVYWYQQSLDQGLQFLIQYYNGEERAKGNILERFSAQQFPDLHSELNLSSLELGDSALYFCASSPEHIGGQETQYFGPGTRLLVL.

The chain recombines TRBV6-5 with TRBJ1-1; D perhaps matches TRBD1 (5 bases). The CDR3 is 14 residues long. Germline V lookup: CDR1 MNHEY, CDR2 SVGAGI. With 4 bases removed from V and 1 base from J, the gap between germline ends came to 10 bases. CDR3 sequence: CASSSGVGNTEAFF. CDR3 in DNA: TGTGCCAGCAGTTCGGGGGTGGGGAACACTGAAGCTTTCTTT.